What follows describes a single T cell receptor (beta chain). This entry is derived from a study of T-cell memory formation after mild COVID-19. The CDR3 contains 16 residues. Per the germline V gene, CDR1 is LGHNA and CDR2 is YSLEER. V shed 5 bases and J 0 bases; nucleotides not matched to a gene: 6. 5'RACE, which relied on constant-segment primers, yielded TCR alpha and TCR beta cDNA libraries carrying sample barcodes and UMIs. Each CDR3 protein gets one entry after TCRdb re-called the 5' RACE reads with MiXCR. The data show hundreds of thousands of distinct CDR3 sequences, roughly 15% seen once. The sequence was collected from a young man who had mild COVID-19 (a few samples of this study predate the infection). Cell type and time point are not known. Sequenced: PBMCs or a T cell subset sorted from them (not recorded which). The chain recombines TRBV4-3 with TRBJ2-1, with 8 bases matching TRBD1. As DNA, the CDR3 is TGCGCCAGCAGCGATACAGGGGGGTTCTCCTACAATGAGCAGTTCTTC. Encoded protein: CASSDTGGFSYNEQFF.